This TCR beta chain is drawn from a study of Ad26.COV2.S vaccination and SARS-CoV-2 variants. Across the study: In the COV1001 trial, the donor was in the Ad26.COV2.S arm. Ad26.COV2.S given intramuscularly, once or twice 56 days apart. Study observations and caveats: Comparability of non-spike TCR breadth was observed across vaccine and placebo recipients.

The protocol was immunoSEQ multiplex PCR, while the TCRdb copy is restricted to in-frame clones and leaves out a portion. The data show 250,000 or so clones, with 70% to 90% seen just once and less than 3.5% held by the top ten. Treatment: some 20 received Ad26.COV2.S at low or high dose, single or two shots; roughly 5 received placebo; per-sample allocation not given. Day 63 after the first vaccine or placebo injection was the time point for sampling. The CDR3 runs 16 residues. With V trimmed by 2 bases and J by 4 bases, 7 bases remained unmatched. The germline CDR1 and CDR2 sequences are SQVTM and ANQGSEA. This clone is a singleton in its sample. Its antigen is as yet unknown.

The chain has TRBV29-1 and TRBJ2-2; 10 positions agree with TRBD1. This receptor was taken from a person aged 18-65 years who received the Ad26.COV2.S COVID-19 vaccine or a placebo. Material: peripheral blood, obtained in a trial of Ad26.COV2.S vaccine versus placebo. CDR3 protein: CSVEKVTGGSTGELFF. Written as DNA, the CDR3 is TGCAGCGTTGAAAAGGTGACAGGGGGCAGCACCGGGGAGCTGTTTTTT.